This TCR beta chain was captured in a study of technical replicates of blood from a few donors. The CDR3 is 16 amino acids. The V gene's germline CDR1 is MDHEN and CDR2 SYDVKM. With 6 bases removed from V and 6 bases from J, the gap between germline ends came to 23 bases. Clones were read by immunoSEQ multiplex PCR, and TCRdb kept only the in-frame ones, dropping some. The sample has some 13,000 clones, 95% seen once. Sequenced input: PBMCs. The sequence derives from a human donor in good health. The rearrangement uses TRBV28 and TRBJ1-2; D is unclear. The CDR3 DNA reads TGTGCCAGCAGCCCTAACGGATTCGGGGATGGGGATGGCTACACCTTC. Its protein product is CASSPNGFGDGDGYTF.